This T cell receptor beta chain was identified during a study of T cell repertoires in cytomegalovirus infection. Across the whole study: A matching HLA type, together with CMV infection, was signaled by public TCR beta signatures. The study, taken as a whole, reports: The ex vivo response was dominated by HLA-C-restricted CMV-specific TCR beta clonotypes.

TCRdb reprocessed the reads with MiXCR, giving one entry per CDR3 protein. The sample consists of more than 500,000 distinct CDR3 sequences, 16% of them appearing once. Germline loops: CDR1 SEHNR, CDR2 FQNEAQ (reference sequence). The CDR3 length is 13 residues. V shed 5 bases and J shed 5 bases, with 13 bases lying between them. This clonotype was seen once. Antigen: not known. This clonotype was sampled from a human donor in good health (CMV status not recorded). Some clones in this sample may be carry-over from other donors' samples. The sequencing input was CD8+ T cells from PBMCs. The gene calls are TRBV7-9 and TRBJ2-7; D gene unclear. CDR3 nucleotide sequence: TGTGCCAGCAGCCACATCGCGGTGAACGAGCAGTACTTC. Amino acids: CASSHIAVNEQYF.